This entry features one T cell receptor beta chain sequence. Antigen specificity is unknown. This sample stems from a study of CXCR4 blockade with PD-1 therapy in pancreatic cancer. The ends were cut back, 2 bases at V and 5 bases at J, with 7 bases in the middle. There are 12 residues in the CDR3. Per the germline V gene, CDR1 is SQVTM and CDR2 is ANQGSEA. The data were produced by immunoSEQ multiplex PCR, yet TCRdb's version contains in-frame clones alone and is incomplete. The sample includes about 1,000 clones, more than 30% seen only once; the top ten take about a tenth. Overall study findings and caveats: Tumor clonality averaged around 0.14 versus 0.05 in healthy blood, not predicting survival.

Sequenced sample: tumor tissue. The origin of this receptor is a human donor with pancreatic ductal adenocarcinoma. V is TRBV29-1 and J is TRBJ2-1; D is ambiguous. The CDR3: CSVERRDNEQFF. Written as DNA, the CDR3 is TGCAGCGTTGAACGCAGAGACAATGAGCAGTTCTTC.